Listed below are T cell receptor beta chains from one sample, sequenced in a study of T cells in Graves' hyperthyroidism and ophthalmopathy. TCRdb re-called the multiplex PCR reads with MiXCR, one entry per CDR3 protein. This table holds about 480,000 distinct CDR3 sequences, under 25% found once. The sequencing sample was made of blood. The receptors come from a woman in her 70s with Graves' ophthalmopathy. CDR3s include the opening cysteine and the closing phenylalanine or tryptophan. Each record gives: D gene, V gene, J gene, CDR3 protein. D genes are given only for firm matches.

TRBD2	TRBV12-3/TRBV12-4	TRBJ2-5	CASSLRGGAQTQYF
-	TRBV7-9	TRBJ2-1	CASSSGLTYNEQFF
-	TRBV5-4	TRBJ1-3	CASSLTTADTIYF
TRBD2	TRBV7-8	TRBJ2-3	CASSPTSGRADTQYF
TRBD1	TRBV18	TRBJ1-5	CASSPATGVVQPQHF
-	TRBV27	TRBJ1-5	CASANGVRYNQPQHF
-	TRBV12-3/TRBV12-4	TRBJ2-7	CASGADSYEQYF
TRBD1	TRBV7-9	TRBJ2-1	CASSLAGGAFNEQFF
-	TRBV9	TRBJ1-1	CASSVVVGEAGEAFF
-	TRBV5-1	TRBJ2-7	CASSLPGLAGEQYF
TRBD1	TRBV7-3	TRBJ2-3	CASRPGTATDTQYF
-	TRBV28	TRBJ2-1	CASSLGLASYNEQFF
TRBD1	TRBV28	TRBJ1-1	CASRISQGSNTEAFF
-	TRBV9	TRBJ1-3	CASSAGDISGNTIYF
TRBD1	TRBV7-6	TRBJ2-1	CASSPDRVYDEQFF
TRBD1	TRBV30	TRBJ1-4	CAWSRNRGGEKLFF
-	TRBV30	TRBJ1-1	CAWSWVNTEAFF
-	TRBV6-2/TRBV6-3	TRBJ2-7	CASSLTRIYEQYF
TRBD1	TRBV7-8	TRBJ1-4	CASSFLRGPGDEKLFF
-	TRBV3-1	TRBJ2-3	CASSQYEGSGQYF
-	TRBV6-2/TRBV6-3	TRBJ2-1	CASRGGGSSNEQFF
TRBD2	TRBV20-1	TRBJ2-3	CSALAAGLAISSTDTQYF
TRBD1	TRBV20-1	TRBJ2-4	CSAQDRRLAKNIQYF
-	TRBV28	TRBJ1-5	CASTPRGGGAQPQHF
-	TRBV2	TRBJ2-2	CASSRTQNTGELFF
TRBD1	TRBV6-1	TRBJ1-1	CASRGTVSGEAFF
-	TRBV12-3/TRBV12-4	TRBJ2-6	CASSFRDPLNSGANVLTF
TRBD1	TRBV7-8	TRBJ2-1	CASSTRDSTLNEQFF
-	TRBV28	TRBJ1-2	CASTFARSLPGYTF
-	TRBV30	TRBJ2-5	CAWTKQETQYF
TRBD2	TRBV20-1	TRBJ2-2	CSARLSGINTGELFF
TRBD2	TRBV30	TRBJ2-5	CAWMTSGMGETQYF
-	TRBV12-3/TRBV12-4	TRBJ1-2	CASSLSGVKGYTF
TRBD1	TRBV11-2	TRBJ1-2	CASSLETTGANYGYTF
TRBD1	TRBV10-3	TRBJ1-2	CAISELGTGGHGYTF
-	TRBV20-1	TRBJ2-1	CSARAGATNNEQFF
-	TRBV2	TRBJ1-6	CASSLDSPIHAGSPLHF
-	TRBV20-1	TRBJ1-1	CSARAAGLNTEAFF
TRBD2	TRBV3-1	TRBJ2-1	CASSPPVAGVAGEQFF
TRBD1	TRBV20-1	TRBJ2-7	CSASFKGTVYEQYF
-	TRBV11-2	TRBJ2-7	CASSPANYEQYF
-	TRBV6-1	TRBJ2-5	CASSRGGGGKETQYF